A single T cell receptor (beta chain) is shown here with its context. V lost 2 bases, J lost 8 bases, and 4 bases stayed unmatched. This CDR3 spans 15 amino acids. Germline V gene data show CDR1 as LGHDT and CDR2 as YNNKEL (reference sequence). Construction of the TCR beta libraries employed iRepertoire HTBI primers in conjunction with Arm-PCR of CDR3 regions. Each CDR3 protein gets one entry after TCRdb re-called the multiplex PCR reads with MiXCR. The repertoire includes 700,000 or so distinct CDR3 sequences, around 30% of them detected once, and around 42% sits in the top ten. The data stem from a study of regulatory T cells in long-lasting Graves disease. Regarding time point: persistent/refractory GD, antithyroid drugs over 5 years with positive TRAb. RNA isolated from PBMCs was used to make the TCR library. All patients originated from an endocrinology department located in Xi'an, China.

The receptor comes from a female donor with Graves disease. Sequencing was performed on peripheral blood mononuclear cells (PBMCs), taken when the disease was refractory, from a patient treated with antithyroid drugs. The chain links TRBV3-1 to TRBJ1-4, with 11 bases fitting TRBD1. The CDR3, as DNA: TGTGCCAGCAGCCAAAGGACAGGGGGCAGGGAAAAACTGTTTTTT. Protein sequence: CASSQRTGGREKLFF.